This entry lists 5 T cell receptor beta chains sequenced from one sample in a study of regulatory T cells in long-lasting Graves disease. The TCR beta library used iRepertoire HTBI primers with Arm-PCR amplification of CDR3. TCRdb recomputed calls from the multiplex PCR reads with MiXCR, one row per CDR3 protein. The table has around 480,000 distinct CDR3 sequences, about 17% seen once. Time point noted: newly diagnosed GD, antithyroid drugs for less than 3 months. RNA from PBMCs was the source of the TCR library. In addition, the sample was reused for a study of T cells in Graves' hyperthyroidism and ophthalmopathy.

The sequencing used peripheral blood mononuclear cells (PBMCs), collected at new diagnosis, from a patient treated with antithyroid drugs. All receptors come from a middle-aged man with Graves disease.

This clonotype was seen ten or more times. The CDR3 is CSATRLAGEKDTQYF. The CDR3 region has the DNA TGCAGTGCTACCAGACTAGCGGGAGAGAAAGATACGCAGTATTTT. This chain uses TRBV20-1 with TRBJ2-3, with 12 positions matching TRBD2. Germline CDR1 and CDR2: DFQATT and SNEGSKA (reference sequence). The CDR3 consists of 15 residues. The ends lost 4 bases at V and 5 bases at J; junction bases unmatched: 7.

Many counts were recorded for this clonotype. The chain couples TRBV20-1 to TRBJ1-5; TRBD1 might be the D (5 bases). Per the germline V gene, CDR1 is DFQATT and CDR2 is SNEGSKA (reference sequence). V was trimmed by 2 bases and J by 0 bases, leaving 11 bases between them. The CDR3 is made up of 15 amino acids. CDR3 DNA: TGCAGTGCTAGAACCGGGACCTATAGCAATCAGCCCCAGCATTTT. Amino acid sequence: CSARTGTYSNQPQHF.

As concerns this clonotype: With a much larger clone just one base away, this may be a read error. This chain connects TRBV7-2 to TRBJ2-3; 7 bases are a match to TRBD2. This CDR3 contains 19 residues. CDR1 SGHTA and CDR2 FQGNSA come from the germline V gene. CDR3 sequence reads: CVSSLGSWGRALSADTQYF. DNA for the CDR3: TGTGTCAGCAGCTTAGGATCATGGGGGAGGGCCTTGTCTGCAGATACGCAGTATTTT. The full variable domain, completed using reference TRBV7-2 and TRBJ2-3, is GAGVSQSPSNKVTEKGKDVELRCDPISGHTALYWYRQSLGQGLEFLIYFQGNSAPDKSGLPSDRFSAERTGGSVSTLTIQRTQQEDSAVYLCVSSLGSWGRALSADTQYFGPGTRLTVL.

The V and J genes are TRBV7-2 and TRBJ2-2; D not resolved. Between the trimmed V and J ends, which lost 0 bases and 6 bases, there was a span of 5 bases. The CDR3 spans 13 residues. Germline lookup yields CDR1 SGHTA and CDR2 FQGNSA. CDR3 nucleotides: TGTGCCAGCAGCTTAGCACAATCCGGGGAGCTGTTTTTT. Translation: CASSLAQSGELFF. The whole variable domain, remainder taken from reference TRBV7-2 and TRBJ2-2, is GAGVSQSPSNKVTEKGKDVELRCDPISGHTALYWYRQSLGQGLEFLIYFQGNSAPDKSGLPSDRFSAERTGGSVSTLTIQRTQQEDSAVYLCASSLAQSGELFFGEGSRLTVL.

This clonotype was counted between two and nine times. This may stem from a read error, because a much larger clone lies one nucleotide away. The V gene is TRBV29-1, the J gene TRBJ1-2, with a weak D call TRBD1 (5 bases). Germline assignment: CDR1 SQVTM and CDR2 ANQGSEA. The CDR3 length is 17 residues. Between the trimmed V and J ends, which lost 1 base and 4 bases, there was a span of 22 bases. The CDR3 loop is CSVEVGAGALTSYGYTF. The CDR3 DNA follows: TGCAGCGTTGAAGTAGGGGCGGGAGCCCTTACTAGCTATGGCTACACCTTC.